The source of this T cell receptor (beta chain) is a study of Graves' ophthalmopathy and Graves' hyperthyroidism. From RNA, the CDR3 regions of TCR beta chains were amplified and sequenced. The first round was an RT-PCR with HTBI primers, and the second round was a multiplex PCR. TCRdb itself ran the multiplex PCR reads through MiXCR, one entry per CDR3 protein. The sample consists of hundreds of thousands of distinct CDR3 sequences, 22% of them appearing once. This CDR3 region has 15 residues. Germline-derived CDR1 and CDR2 are GTSNPN and SVGIG (reference sequence). Trimming at V came to 6 bases and at J to 3 bases, leaving 12 bases not matched to a gene.

Input material: peripheral blood. The chain combines TRBV30 with TRBJ1-2; 8 bases align to TRBD1. The TCR was taken from a woman aged 18 to 35 with stable Graves' hyperthyroidism. Some clones in this sample may be carry-over from other donors' samples. In nucleotides, the CDR3 is TGTGCCTGCCGACAGGGGAATCTCCTCGACTATGGCTACACCTTC. This sequence encodes CACRQGNLLDYGYTF.